The 10 T cell receptor beta chains presented below share a single source sample, sequenced in a study of CD8 T cells in Susac syndrome. The RNA, 0.5 to 1 ug, was put through reverse transcription using random hexamers. TCRdb analysed the immunoSEQ multiplex PCR reads with MiXCR anew, one entry per CDR3 protein. The profile shows some 94,000 distinct CDR3 sequences, over 90% of them singletons. The sequenced sample consisted of CD4+ T cells from PBMCs. Receptors were obtained from a human donor with Susac syndrome.

The CDR3 bases are TGCGCCAGCGGACGGGACAGGAGCCATCAGCCCCAGCATTTT. Translated: CASGRDRSHQPQHF. The chain combines TRBV23-1 with TRBJ1-5, with TRBD1 matching 8 bases. TRBV23-1 is filed as an ORF, its function uncertain. The J segment lost 5 bases and the V segment lost 8 bases, leaving 8 bases of the junction unmatched. This CDR3 contains 14 residues.

This clonotype appeared a single time. The V call is TRBV3-1, the J call TRBJ2-1; 10 bases agree with TRBD2. Germline loops: CDR1 LGHDT, CDR2 YNNKEL (reference sequence). J was trimmed by 9 bases and V by 7 bases; bases with no gene match: 6. This CDR3 spans 13 amino acids. In DNA form, the CDR3 reads TGTGCCAGCATTTTAGCGGGGGGAGGTGAGCAGTTCTTC. The encoded protein is CASILAGGGEQFF.

V is TRBV12-3 or TRBV12-4 and J is TRBJ2-1; perhaps TRBD2 as D (5 bases). This CDR3 comprises 14 residues. Deletions cut 9 bases from V and 5 bases from J, with 17 bases between. The CDR3 DNA is TGTGCCAGTTCGGTCTTTGGCGGGCACAATGAGCAGTTCTTC. It is translated as CASSVFGGHNEQFF.

The chain uses TRBV14 and TRBJ1-4, with a tentative D call TRBD1 (5 bases). CDR3 size: 13 residues. With 1 base removed from V and 11 bases from J, the gap between germline ends came to 11 bases. Per germline, CDR1 SGHDN and CDR2 FVKESK. CDR3 in amino acids: CASSQVLAGKLFF. The CDR3 DNA follows: TGTGCCAGCAGCCAAGTCCTTGCAGGGAAACTGTTTTTT.

The rearrangement joins TRBV30 to TRBJ2-3, with TRBD2 matching 12 bases. V was clipped by 2 bases and J by 5 bases; unmatched bases: 11. CDR3 length equals 17 residues. Looked up from germline, CDR1 is GTSNPN and CDR2 is SVGIG (reference sequence). The CDR3 loop is CAWSTSLAGGPLDTQYF. Here the CDR3 DNA reads TGTGCCTGGAGTACGAGCCTAGCGGGGGGGCCTTTAGATACGCAGTATTTT.

The chain joins TRBV5-1 to TRBJ2-7; 7 nucleotides match TRBD2. With V trimmed by 4 bases and J by 0 bases, 7 bases remained unmatched. CDR1 and CDR2 from the germline V gene are SGHRS and YFSETQ. The CDR3 covers 15 residues. In DNA, the CDR3 is TGCGCCAGCAGCGTGGGAGGGGCCCGCTCCTACGAGCAGTACTTC. Amino acid sequence: CASSVGGARSYEQYF.

V gene TRBV27 combines with J gene TRBJ1-2, with D perhaps matching TRBD1 (6 bases). The CDR3 runs to 13 residues. The V end was cut by 5 bases, the J end by 2 bases, with 9 bases between. The germline V gene encodes CDR1 MNHEY and CDR2 SMNVEV (reference sequence). CDR3: CASSQTGNYGYTF. The DNA for the CDR3 is TGTGCCAGCAGTCAAACAGGGAACTATGGCTACACCTTC.

The chain uses TRBV18 and TRBJ2-3, with D possibly TRBD1 on 5 matching bases. V was shortened by 2 bases and J by 2 bases, with 20 bases between the two germline ends. The CDR3 length is 18 residues. The germline V gene has CDR1 KGHSH and CDR2 LQKENI. The CDR3 sequence: CASSPSPGYKTATDTQYF. CDR3 DNA: TGTGCCAGCTCACCAAGTCCAGGGTATAAAACGGCCACAGATACGCAGTATTTT.

J is TRBJ2-1 and V is TRBV9, with 14 bases aligning to TRBD2. This CDR3 contains 15 residues. The V gene end was trimmed by 3 bases and the J gene end by 9 bases; junction bases not matched to a gene: 5. Germline CDR1 and CDR2: SGDLS and YYNGEE. The CDR3 DNA reads TGTGCCAGCAGCGGACTAGCGGGGGGGCTCGGTGAGCAGTTCTTC. Protein: CASSGLAGGLGEQFF.

This clonotype occurred once. The genes are TRBV27 and TRBJ2-1; TRBD1 agrees at 8 bases. The CDR3 runs to 15 residues. Germline lookup yields CDR1 MNHEY and CDR2 SMNVEV (reference sequence). With 8 bases clipped from V and 3 bases from J, the junction kept 9 bases outside the gene matches. The CDR3 DNA sequence: TGTGCCAGCCGGCTCGGACAGGGATTCTACAATGAGCAGTTCTTC. This gives the protein CASRLGQGFYNEQFF.